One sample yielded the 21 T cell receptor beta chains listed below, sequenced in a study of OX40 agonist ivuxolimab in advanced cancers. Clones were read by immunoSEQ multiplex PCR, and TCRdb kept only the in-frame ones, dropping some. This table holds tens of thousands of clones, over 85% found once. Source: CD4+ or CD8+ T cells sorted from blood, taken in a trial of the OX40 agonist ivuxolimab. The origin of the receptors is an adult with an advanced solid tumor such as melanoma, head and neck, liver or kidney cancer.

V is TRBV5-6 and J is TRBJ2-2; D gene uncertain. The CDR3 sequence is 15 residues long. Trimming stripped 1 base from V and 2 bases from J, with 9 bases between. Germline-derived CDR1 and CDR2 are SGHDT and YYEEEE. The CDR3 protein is CASSLYPTNTGELFF. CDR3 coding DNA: TGTGCCAGCAGCTTGTACCCGACAAACACCGGGGAGCTGTTTTTT.

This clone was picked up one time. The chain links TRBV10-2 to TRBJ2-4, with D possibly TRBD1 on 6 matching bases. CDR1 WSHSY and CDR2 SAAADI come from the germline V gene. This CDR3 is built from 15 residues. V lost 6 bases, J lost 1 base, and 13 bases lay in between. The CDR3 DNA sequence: TGCGCCAGCAGAGAACGTACAGGGGCCAAAAACATTCAGTACTTC. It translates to CASRERTGAKNIQYF.

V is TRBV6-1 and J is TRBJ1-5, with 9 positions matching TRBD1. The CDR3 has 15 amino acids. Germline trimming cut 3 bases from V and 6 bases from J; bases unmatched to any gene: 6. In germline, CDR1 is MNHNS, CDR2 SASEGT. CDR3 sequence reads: CASSEAGQGLQPQHF. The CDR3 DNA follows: TGTGCCAGCAGTGAGGCGGGACAGGGACTTCAGCCCCAGCATTTT.

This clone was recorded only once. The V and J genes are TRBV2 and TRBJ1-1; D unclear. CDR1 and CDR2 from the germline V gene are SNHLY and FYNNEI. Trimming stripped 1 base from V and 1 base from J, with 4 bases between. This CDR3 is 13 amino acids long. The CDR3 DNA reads TGTGCCAGCAGTGAAGAAAAGAACACTGAAGCTTTCTTT. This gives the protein CASSEEKNTEAFF.

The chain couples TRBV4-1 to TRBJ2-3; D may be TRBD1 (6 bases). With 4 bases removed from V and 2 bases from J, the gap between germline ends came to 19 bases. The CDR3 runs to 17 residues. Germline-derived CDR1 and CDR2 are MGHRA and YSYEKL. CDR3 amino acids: CASSLTYGQRVTDTQYF. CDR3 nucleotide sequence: TGCGCCAGCAGCCTGACCTATGGACAGAGAGTCACAGATACGCAGTATTTT.

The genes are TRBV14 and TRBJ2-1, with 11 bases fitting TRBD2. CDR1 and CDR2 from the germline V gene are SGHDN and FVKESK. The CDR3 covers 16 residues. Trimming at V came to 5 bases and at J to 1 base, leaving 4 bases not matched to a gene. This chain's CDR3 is CASSRLAGRSYNEQFF. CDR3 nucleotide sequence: TGTGCCAGCAGCAGACTAGCGGGACGTTCCTACAATGAGCAGTTCTTC.

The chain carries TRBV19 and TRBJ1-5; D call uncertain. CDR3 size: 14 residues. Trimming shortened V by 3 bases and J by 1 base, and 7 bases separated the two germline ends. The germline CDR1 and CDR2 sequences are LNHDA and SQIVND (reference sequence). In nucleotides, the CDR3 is TGTGCCAGTAGTATGTCCCTGAGCAATCAGCCCCAGCATTTT. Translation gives CASSMSLSNQPQHF. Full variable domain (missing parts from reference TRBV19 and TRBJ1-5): DGGITQSPKYLFRKEGQNVTLSCEQNLNHDAMYWYRQDPGQGLRLIYYSQIVNDFQKGDIAEGYSVSREKKESFPLTVTSAQKNPTAFYLCASSMSLSNQPQHFGDGTRLSIL.

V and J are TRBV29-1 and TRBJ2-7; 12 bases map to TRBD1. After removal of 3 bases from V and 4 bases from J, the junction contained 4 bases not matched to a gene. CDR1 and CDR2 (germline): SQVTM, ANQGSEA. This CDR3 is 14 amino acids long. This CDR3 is CSVEGTGGIYEQYF. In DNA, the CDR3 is TGCAGCGTTGAGGGGACAGGGGGCATTTACGAGCAGTACTTC.

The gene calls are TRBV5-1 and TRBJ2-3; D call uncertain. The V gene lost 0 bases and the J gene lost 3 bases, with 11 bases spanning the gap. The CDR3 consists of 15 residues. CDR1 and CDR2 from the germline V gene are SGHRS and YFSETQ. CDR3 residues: CASSLDPVNTDTQYF. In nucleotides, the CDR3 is TGCGCCAGCAGCTTGGACCCCGTTAATACAGATACGCAGTATTTT.

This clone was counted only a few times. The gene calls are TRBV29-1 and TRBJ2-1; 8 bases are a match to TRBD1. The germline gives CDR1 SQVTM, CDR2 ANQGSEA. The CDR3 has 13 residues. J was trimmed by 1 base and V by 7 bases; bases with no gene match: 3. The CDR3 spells CSAGGRSYNEQFF. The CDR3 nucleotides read TGCAGCGCAGGGGGCAGATCCTACAATGAGCAGTTCTTC.

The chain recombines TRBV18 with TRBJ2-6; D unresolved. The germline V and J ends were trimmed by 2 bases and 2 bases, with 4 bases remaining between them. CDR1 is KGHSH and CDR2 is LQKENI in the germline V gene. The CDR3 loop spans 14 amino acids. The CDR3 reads CASSPSAGANVLTF. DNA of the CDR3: TGTGCCAGCTCACCATCGGCTGGGGCCAACGTCCTGACTTTC.

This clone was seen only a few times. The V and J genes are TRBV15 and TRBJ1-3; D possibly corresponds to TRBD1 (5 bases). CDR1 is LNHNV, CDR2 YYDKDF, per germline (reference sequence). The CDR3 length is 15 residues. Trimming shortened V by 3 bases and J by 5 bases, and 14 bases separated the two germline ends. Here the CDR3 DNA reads TGTGCCACCAGCAGGGCAGGGTCCGGACGAAACACCATATATTTT. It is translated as CATSRAGSGRNTIYF.

CDR3 nucleotides: TGTGCCAGCAGTGGAATGTGGACAGGGAACTATGGCTACACCTTC. This encodes CASSGMWTGNYGYTF. This chain connects TRBV6-1 to TRBJ1-2; TRBD1 aligns across 8 bases. The CDR3 has 15 amino acids. Germline CDR1 reads MNHNS; CDR2 reads SASEGT. V lost 4 bases, J lost 2 bases, and 6 bases stayed unmatched.

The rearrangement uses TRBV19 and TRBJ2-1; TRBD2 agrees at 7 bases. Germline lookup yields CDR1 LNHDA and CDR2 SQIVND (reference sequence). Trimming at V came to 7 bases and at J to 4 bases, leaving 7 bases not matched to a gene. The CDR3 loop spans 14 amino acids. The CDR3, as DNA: TGTGCCAGTACCGGCGGGAGTCGATACAATGAGCAGTTCTTC. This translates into CASTGGSRYNEQFF.

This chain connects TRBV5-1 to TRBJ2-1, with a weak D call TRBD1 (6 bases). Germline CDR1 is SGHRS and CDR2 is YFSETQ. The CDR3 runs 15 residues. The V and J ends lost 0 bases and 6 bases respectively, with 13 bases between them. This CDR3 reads CASSLDRAISNEQFF. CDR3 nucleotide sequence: TGCGCCAGCAGCTTGGACAGGGCTATCTCCAATGAGCAGTTCTTC.

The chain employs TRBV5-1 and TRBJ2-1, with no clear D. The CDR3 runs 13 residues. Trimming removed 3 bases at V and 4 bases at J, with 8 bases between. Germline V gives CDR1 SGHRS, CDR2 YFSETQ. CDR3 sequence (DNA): TGCGCCAGCAGCTCTCAACCATACAATGAGCAGTTCTTC. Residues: CASSSQPYNEQFF.

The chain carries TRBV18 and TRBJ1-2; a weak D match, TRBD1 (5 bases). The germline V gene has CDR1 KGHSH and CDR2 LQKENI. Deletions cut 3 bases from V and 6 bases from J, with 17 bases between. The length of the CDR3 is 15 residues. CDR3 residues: CASSPSRGFGHGYTF. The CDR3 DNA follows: TGTGCCAGCTCACCCTCCCGGGGCTTCGGCCATGGCTACACCTTC.

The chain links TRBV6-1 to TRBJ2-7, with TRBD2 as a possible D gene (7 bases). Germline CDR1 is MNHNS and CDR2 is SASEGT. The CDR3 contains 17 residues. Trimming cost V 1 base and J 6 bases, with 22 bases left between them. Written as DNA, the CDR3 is TGTGCCAGCAGTGAAGATAGTTTTTGGGGGGGGGCTGGCGAGCAGTACTTC. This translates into CASSEDSFWGGAGEQYF.

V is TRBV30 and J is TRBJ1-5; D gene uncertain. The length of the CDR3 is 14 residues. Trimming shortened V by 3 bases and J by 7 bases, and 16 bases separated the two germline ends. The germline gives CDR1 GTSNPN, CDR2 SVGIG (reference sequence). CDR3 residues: CAWRGPGEAQPQHF. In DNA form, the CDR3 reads TGTGCCTGGAGAGGGCCCGGGGAGGCCCAGCCCCAGCATTTT.

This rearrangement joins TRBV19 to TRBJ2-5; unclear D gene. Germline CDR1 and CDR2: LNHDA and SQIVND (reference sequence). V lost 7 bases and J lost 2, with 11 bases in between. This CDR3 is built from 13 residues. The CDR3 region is CASKRAKQETQYF. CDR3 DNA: TGTGCCAGTAAAAGGGCGAAGCAAGAGACCCAGTACTTC. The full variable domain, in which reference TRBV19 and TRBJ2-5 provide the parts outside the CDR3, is DGGITQSPKYLFRKEGQNVTLSCEQNLNHDAMYWYRQDPGQGLRLIYYSQIVNDFQKGDIAEGYSVSREKKESFPLTVTSAQKNPTAFYLCASKRAKQETQYFGPGTRLLVL.

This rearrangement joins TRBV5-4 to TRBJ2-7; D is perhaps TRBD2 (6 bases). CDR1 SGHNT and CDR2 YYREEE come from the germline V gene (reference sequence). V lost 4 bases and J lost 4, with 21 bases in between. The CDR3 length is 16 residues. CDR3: CASSKEWAGNRYEQYF. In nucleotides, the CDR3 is TGTGCCAGCAGCAAGGAGTGGGCGGGAAACAGGTACGAGCAGTACTTC.